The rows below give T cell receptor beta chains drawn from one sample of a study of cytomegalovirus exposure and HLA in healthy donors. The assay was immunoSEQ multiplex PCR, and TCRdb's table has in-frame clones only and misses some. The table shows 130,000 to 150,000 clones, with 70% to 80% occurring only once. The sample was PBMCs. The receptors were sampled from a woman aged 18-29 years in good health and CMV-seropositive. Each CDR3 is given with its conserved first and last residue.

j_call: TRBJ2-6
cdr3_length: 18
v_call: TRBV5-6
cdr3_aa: CASSLRDRGFTGANVLTF

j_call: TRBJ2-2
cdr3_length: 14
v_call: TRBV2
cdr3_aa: CASTAAKNTGELFF

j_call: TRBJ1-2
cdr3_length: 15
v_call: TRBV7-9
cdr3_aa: CASSASGTESHGYTF

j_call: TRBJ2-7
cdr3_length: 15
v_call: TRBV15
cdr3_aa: CATSRASGRLYEQYF

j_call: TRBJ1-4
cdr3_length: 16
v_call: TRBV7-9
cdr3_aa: CASSLGRQGINEKLFF

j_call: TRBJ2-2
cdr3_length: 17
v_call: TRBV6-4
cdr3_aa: CASSRAGTGSNTGELFF

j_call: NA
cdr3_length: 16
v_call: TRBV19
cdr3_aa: CASSVVPGHQVPEQYF

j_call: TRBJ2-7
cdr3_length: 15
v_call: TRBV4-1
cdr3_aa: CASSQDPGHFGEQYF

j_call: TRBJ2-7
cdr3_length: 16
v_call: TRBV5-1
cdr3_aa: CASSQRATGGAYEQYF

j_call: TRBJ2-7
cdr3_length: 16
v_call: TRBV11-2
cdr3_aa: CASSSVRGAGAYEQYF

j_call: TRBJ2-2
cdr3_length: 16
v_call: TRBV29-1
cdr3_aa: CSVVGQTPIITGELFF